A single sample gave rise to the 16 T cell receptor beta chains below, sequenced in a study of blood T cell repertoires in COVID-19. Profiled with immunoSEQ multiplex PCR; TCRdb holds only in-frame clones, not every one. Of roughly 76,000 clones listed, 85% to 90% are singletons. Sequenced: PBMCs or T cells enriched from blood (not recorded which). These receptors all stem from a woman in her 50s with acute COVID-19.

The chain carries TRBV14 and TRBJ1-2, with 7 bases fitting TRBD1. V trimming: 3 bases; J trimming: 4 bases; junction bases outside the gene matches: 17. The CDR3 is 18 amino acids. Per the germline V gene, CDR1 is SGHDN and CDR2 is FVKESK. The CDR3 reads CASSHTPGLRGGVYGYTF. The CDR3 nucleotides are TGTGCCAGCAGCCATACCCCGGGCTTAAGAGGGGGCGTCTATGGCTACACCTTC.

The genes are TRBV21-1 and TRBJ2-7; the table's D call of TRBD2 was not tested on the DNA. TRBV21-1 is tagged as a pseudogene. The length of the CDR3 is 18 residues. CDR3 region: CASSKGDGTSGGLREQYF. In DNA form, the CDR3 reads TGTGCCAGCAGCAAAGGGGACGGGACTAGCGGGGGCCTAAGGGAGCAGTACTTC.

J is TRBJ1-1 and V is TRBV29-1; perhaps TRBD1 as D (6 bases). Germline CDR1 reads SQVTM; CDR2 reads ANQGSEA. This CDR3 is 16 amino acids long. Trimming shortened V by 4 bases and J by 0 bases, and 18 bases separated the two germline ends. The CDR3 region has the DNA TGCAGCGTTGTGGGGCAGGGGCGCTTTATGAACACTGAAGCTTTCTTT. Translating it yields CSVVGQGRFMNTEAFF.

The rearrangement joins TRBV4-1 to TRBJ1-1, with D maybe TRBD1 (6 bases). Trimming took off 3 bases at V and 4 bases at J, with 15 bases between the two ends. The CDR3 is 15 amino acids. CDR1 and CDR2 (germline): MGHRA, YSYEKL. CDR3 protein: CASSHPDRLSTEAFF. CDR3 nucleotide sequence: TGCGCCAGCAGCCACCCGGACAGACTTAGCACTGAAGCTTTCTTT.

CDR3 amino acids: CASARGTEAFF. In DNA form, the CDR3 reads TGTGCCAGCGCCAGGGGCACTGAAGCTTTCTTT. The rearrangement uses TRBV2 and TRBJ1-1; possible D gene TRBD1, 6 bases. The CDR3 consists of 11 residues. Germline CDR1 and CDR2: SNHLY and FYNNEI. V was pared by 8 bases and J by 4 bases, with 8 bases between.

The V gene is TRBV6-5, the J gene TRBJ2-7, with 8 bases identical to TRBD2. This CDR3 comprises 14 residues. CDR1 and CDR2 from the germline V gene are MNHEY and SVGAGI. Trimming took 2 bases from V and 4 from J; bases not matched to a gene: 4. The CDR3 spells CASSYVAGRYEQYF. The DNA for the CDR3 is TGTGCCAGCAGTTACGTAGCGGGAAGGTACGAGCAGTACTTC.

The gene calls are TRBV19 and TRBJ1-4, with TRBD1 matching over 12 bases. Trimming took 2 bases from V and 4 from J; bases not matched to a gene: 8. The CDR3 sequence is 18 residues long. Germline V gene lookup returns CDR1 LNHDA and CDR2 SQIVND (reference sequence). CDR3 in DNA: TGTGCCAGTAGTATAACCGGGACAGGGGGCGCGGGTAATGAAAAACTGTTTTTT. Translation gives CASSITGTGGAGNEKLFF. The variable domain in full, with the rest retrieved from reference TRBV19 and TRBJ1-4, is DGGITQSPKYLFRKEGQNVTLSCEQNLNHDAMYWYRQDPGQGLRLIYYSQIVNDFQKGDIAEGYSVSREKKESFPLTVTSAQKNPTAFYLCASSITGTGGAGNEKLFFGSGTQLSVL.

The chain is built from TRBV10-3 and TRBJ2-7, with D possibly matching TRBD1 (6 bases). Germline CDR1 ENHRY, CDR2 SYGVKD. Trimming left V 0 bases short and J 6 bases short, with 15 bases between. This CDR3 contains 15 residues. The DNA of the CDR3 is TGTGCCATCAGTGAGTCAGTTCGGGACATAGGCGAGCAGTACTTC. This gives the protein CAISESVRDIGEQYF.

The chain combines TRBV25-1 with TRBJ1-2, with 7 bases fitting TRBD1. The CDR3 runs 16 residues. The J segment lost 5 bases and the V segment lost 2 bases, leaving 11 bases of the junction unmatched. The germline CDR1 and CDR2 sequences are MGHDK and SYGVNS. The CDR3 DNA sequence: TGTGCCAGCAGTGAAGGAGGCAGGGGGAAGGGGTATGGCTACACCTTC. It translates to CASSEGGRGKGYGYTF.

J is TRBJ2-1 and V is TRBV7-3; TRBD2 aligns across 7 bases. Germline V gene data show CDR1 as SGHTA and CDR2 as FQGTGA. The V and J ends lost 5 bases and 7 bases, in that order; junction bases with no gene match: 11. The CDR3 totals 15 residues. DNA of the CDR3: TGTGCCAGCAGCCCCAGGGAGGGACGGGGGAATGAGCAGTTCTTC. Amino acid sequence: CASSPREGRGNEQFF.

V is TRBV5-4 and J is TRBJ2-2; D gene unclear. The CDR3 consists of 18 residues. Trimming removed 7 bases at V and 0 bases at J, with 22 bases between. Germline-derived CDR1 and CDR2 are SGHNT and YYREEE (reference sequence). This chain's CDR3 is CASPSLTPCRANTGELFF. CDR3 DNA: TGTGCCAGCCCCAGCTTAACTCCCTGCCGGGCGAACACCGGGGAGCTGTTTTTT.

The rearrangement links TRBV6-2 or TRBV6-3 to TRBJ2-5, with 8 nucleotides matching TRBD2. Germline assignment: CDR1 MNHEY and CDR2 SVGEGT. The ends lost 6 bases at V and 1 base at J; junction bases unmatched: 7. This CDR3 is 15 amino acids long. This chain's CDR3 is CASSLGLVVQETQYF. CDR3 coding DNA: TGTGCCAGCAGCTTGGGACTAGTCGTCCAAGAGACCCAGTACTTC.

The gene calls are TRBV11-1 and TRBJ2-5, with D hard to call. Between the trimmed V and J ends, which lost 3 bases and 2 bases, there was a span of 10 bases. This CDR3 is built from 14 residues. Germline V gene lookup returns CDR1 SGHAT and CDR2 FQDESV (reference sequence). CDR3 coding DNA: TGTGCCAGCAGCTTTCGTCCGGGTCAAGAGACCCAGTACTTC. It yields the protein CASSFRPGQETQYF.

The chain has TRBV18 and TRBJ2-3; the match to TRBD1 covers 8 bases. The germline CDR1 and CDR2 sequences are KGHSH and LQKENI. The CDR3 length is 15 residues. V lost 4 bases to trimming and J lost 3 bases; unmatched junction nucleotides: 6. The CDR3 protein is CASSRSRTGTDTQYF. CDR3 nucleotide sequence: TGTGCCAGCTCACGGAGTCGGACAGGGACAGATACGCAGTATTTT.

The gene calls are TRBV6-1 and TRBJ2-7; 8 positions agree with TRBD1. The V segment lost 2 bases and the J segment 2 bases; nucleotides outside the gene matches: 2. Germline V gene lookup returns CDR1 MNHNS and CDR2 SASEGT. CDR3 length equals 14 residues. The chain's CDR3 is CASSESGQAYEQYF. The CDR3 DNA reads TGTGCCAGCAGTGAATCGGGACAGGCCTACGAGCAGTACTTC.

The chain uses TRBV30 and TRBJ1-2; maybe TRBD1 (5 bases). The germline gives CDR1 GTSNPN, CDR2 SVGIG (reference sequence). Trimming stripped 4 bases from V and 0 bases from J, with 9 bases between. The CDR3 contains 13 residues. The CDR3: CAWTDRANYGYTF. In nucleotides, the CDR3 is TGTGCCTGGACTGACAGAGCTAACTATGGCTACACCTTC.